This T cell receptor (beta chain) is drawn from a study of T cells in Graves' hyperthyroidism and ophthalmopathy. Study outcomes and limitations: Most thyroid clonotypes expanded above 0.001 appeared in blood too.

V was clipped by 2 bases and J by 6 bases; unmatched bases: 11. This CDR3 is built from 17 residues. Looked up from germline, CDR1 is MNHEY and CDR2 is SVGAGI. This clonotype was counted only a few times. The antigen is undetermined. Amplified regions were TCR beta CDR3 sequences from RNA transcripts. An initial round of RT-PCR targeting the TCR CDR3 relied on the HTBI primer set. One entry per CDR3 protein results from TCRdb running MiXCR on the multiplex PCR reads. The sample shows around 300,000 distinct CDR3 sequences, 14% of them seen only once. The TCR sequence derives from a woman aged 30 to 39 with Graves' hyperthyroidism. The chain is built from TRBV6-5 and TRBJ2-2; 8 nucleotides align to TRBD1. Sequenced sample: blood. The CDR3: CASSYRWTGLGAGELFF. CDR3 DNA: TGTGCCAGCAGTTACCGTTGGACAGGGCTGGGTGCCGGGGAGCTGTTTTTT.